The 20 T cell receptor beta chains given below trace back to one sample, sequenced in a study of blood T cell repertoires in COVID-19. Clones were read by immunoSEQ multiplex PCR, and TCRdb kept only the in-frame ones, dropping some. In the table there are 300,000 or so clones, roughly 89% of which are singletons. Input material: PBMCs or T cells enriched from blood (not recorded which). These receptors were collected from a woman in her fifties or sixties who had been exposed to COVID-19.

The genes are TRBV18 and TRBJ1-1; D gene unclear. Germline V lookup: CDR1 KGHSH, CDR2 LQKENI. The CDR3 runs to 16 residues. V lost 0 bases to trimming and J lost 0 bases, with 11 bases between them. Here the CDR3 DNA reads TGTGCCAGCTCACCACCGTACAGTCGAATGAACACTGAAGCTTTCTTT. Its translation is CASSPPYSRMNTEAFF.

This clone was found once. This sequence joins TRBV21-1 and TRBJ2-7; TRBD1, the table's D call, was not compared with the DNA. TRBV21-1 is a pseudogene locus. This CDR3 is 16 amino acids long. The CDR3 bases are TGTGCCAGCAGCAAACCAGGGGCAGGGTCCCTCTACGAGCAGTACTTC. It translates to CASSKPGAGSLYEQYF.

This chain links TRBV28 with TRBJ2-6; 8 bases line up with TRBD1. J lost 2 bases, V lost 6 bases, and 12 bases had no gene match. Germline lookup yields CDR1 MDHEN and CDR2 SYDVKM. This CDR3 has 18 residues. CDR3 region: CASSPTTGEVAGANVLTF. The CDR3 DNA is TGTGCCAGCAGCCCAACGACAGGGGAGGTAGCTGGGGCCAACGTCCTGACTTTC.

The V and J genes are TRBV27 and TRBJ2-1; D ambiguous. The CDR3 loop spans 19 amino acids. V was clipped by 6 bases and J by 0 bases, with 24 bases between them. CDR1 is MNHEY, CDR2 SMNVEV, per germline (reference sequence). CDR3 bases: TGTGCCAGCAGCTCTCTGAAAAAAGGCAGGATCTTCTCCTACAATGAGCAGTTCTTC. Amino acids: CASSSLKKGRIFSYNEQFF.

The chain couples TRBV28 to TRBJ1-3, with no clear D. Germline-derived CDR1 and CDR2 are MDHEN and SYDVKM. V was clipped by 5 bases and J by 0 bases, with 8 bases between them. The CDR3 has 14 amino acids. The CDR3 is CASSRRVSGNTIYF. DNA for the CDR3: TGTGCCAGCAGTAGGCGGGTCTCTGGAAACACCATATATTTT.

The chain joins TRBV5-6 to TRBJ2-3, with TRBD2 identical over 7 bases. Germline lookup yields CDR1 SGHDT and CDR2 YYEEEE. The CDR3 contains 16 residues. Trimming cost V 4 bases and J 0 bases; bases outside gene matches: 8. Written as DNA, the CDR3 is TGTGCCAGCAGCCGATATTGGGAGGGGAGCACAGATACGCAGTATTTT. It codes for CASSRYWEGSTDTQYF. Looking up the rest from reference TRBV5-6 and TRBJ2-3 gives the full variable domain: DAGVTQSPTHLIKTRGQQVTLRCSPKSGHDTVSWYQQALGQGPQFIFQYYEEEERQRGNFPDRFSGHQFPNYSSELNVNALLLGDSALYLCASSRYWEGSTDTQYFGPGTRLTVL.

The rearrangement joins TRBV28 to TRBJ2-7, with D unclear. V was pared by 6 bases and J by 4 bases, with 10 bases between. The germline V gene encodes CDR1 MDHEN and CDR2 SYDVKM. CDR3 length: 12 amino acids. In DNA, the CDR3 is TGTGCCAGCAGCCCCATCAATTACGAGCAGTACTTC. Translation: CASSPINYEQYF.

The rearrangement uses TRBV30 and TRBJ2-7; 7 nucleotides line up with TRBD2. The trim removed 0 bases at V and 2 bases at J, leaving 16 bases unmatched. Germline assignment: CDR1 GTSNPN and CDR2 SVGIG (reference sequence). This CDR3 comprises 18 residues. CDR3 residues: CAWSVREGIPTAPYEQYF. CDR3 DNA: TGTGCCTGGAGTGTCAGGGAGGGTATCCCGACTGCCCCCTACGAGCAGTACTTC.

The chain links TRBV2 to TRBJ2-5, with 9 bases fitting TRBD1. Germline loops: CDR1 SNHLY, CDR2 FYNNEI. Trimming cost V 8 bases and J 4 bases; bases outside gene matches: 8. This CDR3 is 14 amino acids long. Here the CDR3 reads CASATRQGVETQYF. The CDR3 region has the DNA TGTGCCAGCGCCACCCGACAGGGGGTAGAGACCCAGTACTTC.

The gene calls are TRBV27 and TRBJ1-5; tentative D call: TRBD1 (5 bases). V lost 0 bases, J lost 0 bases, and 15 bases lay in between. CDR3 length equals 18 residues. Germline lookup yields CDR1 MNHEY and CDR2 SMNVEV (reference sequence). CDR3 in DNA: TGTGCCAGCAGTTTATCGGCAGGGTCTCGAATTAGCAATCAGCCCCAGCATTTT. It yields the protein CASSLSAGSRISNQPQHF.

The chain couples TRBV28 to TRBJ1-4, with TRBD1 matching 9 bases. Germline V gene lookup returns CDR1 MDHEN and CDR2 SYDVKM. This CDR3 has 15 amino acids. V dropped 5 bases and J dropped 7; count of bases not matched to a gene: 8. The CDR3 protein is CASSETGGAGEKLFF. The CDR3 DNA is TGTGCCAGCAGTGAAACAGGGGGCGCGGGTGAAAAACTGTTTTTT. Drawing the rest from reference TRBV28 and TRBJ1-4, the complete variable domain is DVKVTQSSRYLVKRTGEKVFLECVQDMDHENMFWYRQDPGLGLRLIYFSYDVKMKEKGDIPEGYSVSREKKERFSLILESASTNQTSMYLCASSETGGAGEKLFFGSGTQLSVL.

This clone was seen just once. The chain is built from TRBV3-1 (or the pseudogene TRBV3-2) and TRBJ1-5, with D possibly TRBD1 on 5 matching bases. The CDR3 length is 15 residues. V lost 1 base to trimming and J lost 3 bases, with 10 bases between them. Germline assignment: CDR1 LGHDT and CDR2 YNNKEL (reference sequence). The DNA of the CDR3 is TGTGCCAGCAGCCAAGCCACAGGAATCAATCAGCCCCAGCATTTT. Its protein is CASSQATGINQPQHF.

The CDR3, as DNA: TGTGCCAGCAGCTTAAGTTCTACAGGGGGCAACACCGGGGAGCTGTTTTTT. It is translated as CASSLSSTGGNTGELFF. The chain combines TRBV7-2 with TRBJ2-2; 9 bases are shared with TRBD1. In germline, CDR1 is SGHTA, CDR2 FQGNSA. V trimming: 2 bases; J trimming: 2 bases; junction bases outside the gene matches: 6. This CDR3 region has 17 residues.

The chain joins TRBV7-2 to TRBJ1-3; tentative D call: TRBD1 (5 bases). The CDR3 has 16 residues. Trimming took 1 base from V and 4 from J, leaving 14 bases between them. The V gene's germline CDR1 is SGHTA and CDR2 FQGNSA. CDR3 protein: CASSLVGGTLGNTIYF. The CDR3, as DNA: TGTGCCAGCAGCTTAGTTGGCGGGACCTTAGGAAACACCATATATTTT. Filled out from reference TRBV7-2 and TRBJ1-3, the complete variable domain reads GAGVSQSPSNKVTEKGKDVELRCDPISGHTALYWYRQSLGQGLEFLIYFQGNSAPDKSGLPSDRFSAERTGGSVSTLTIQRTQQEDSAVYLCASSLVGGTLGNTIYFGEGSWLTVV.

CDR3 nucleotides: TGCGCCAGCAGTCAAGCATGGGGCCCCTATAATTCACCCCTCCACTTT. Protein sequence: CASSQAWGPYNSPLHF. This rearrangement joins TRBV23-1 to TRBJ1-6; D possibly corresponds to TRBD1 (5 bases). TRBV23-1 counts as an open reading frame of uncertain function. V lost 2 bases to trimming and J lost 2 bases, with 10 bases between them. This CDR3 contains 16 residues.

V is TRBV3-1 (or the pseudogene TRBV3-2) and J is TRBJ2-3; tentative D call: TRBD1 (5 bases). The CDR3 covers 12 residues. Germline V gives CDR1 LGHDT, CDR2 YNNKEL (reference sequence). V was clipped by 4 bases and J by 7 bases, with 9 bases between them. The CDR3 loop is CASSPQGNTQYF. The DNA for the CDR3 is TGTGCCAGCAGCCCCCAGGGAAATACGCAGTATTTT.

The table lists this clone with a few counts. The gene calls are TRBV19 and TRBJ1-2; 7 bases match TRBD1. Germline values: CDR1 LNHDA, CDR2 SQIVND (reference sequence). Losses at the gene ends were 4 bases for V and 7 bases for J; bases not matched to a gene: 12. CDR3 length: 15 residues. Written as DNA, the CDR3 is TGTGCCAGTAGTAACCGGGACAGAATCGGTGGTGGCTACACCTTC. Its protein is CASSNRDRIGGGYTF.

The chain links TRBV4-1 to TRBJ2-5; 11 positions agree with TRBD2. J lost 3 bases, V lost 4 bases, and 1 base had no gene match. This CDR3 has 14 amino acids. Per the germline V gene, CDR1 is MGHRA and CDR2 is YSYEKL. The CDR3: CASSPTSGEETQYF. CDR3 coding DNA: TGCGCCAGCAGCCCGACTAGCGGGGAAGAGACCCAGTACTTC.

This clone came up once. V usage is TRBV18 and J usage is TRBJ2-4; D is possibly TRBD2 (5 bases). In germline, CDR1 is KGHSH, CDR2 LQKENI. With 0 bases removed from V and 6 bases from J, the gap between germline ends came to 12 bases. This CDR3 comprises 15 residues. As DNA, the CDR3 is TGTGCCAGCTCACCACCAGGCGGACTTGTAAACATTCAGTACTTC. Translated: CASSPPGGLVNIQYF. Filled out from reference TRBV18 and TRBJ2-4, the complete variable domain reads NAGVMQNPRHLVRRRGQEARLRCSPMKGHSHVYWYRQLPEEGLKFMVYLQKENIIDESGMPKERFSAEFPKEGPSILRIQQVVRGDSAAYFCASSPPGGLVNIQYFGAGTRLSVL.

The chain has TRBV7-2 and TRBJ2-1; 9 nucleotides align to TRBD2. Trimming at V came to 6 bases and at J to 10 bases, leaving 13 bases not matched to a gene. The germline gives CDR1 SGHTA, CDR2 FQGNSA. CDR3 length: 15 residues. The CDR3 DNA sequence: TGTGCCAGCAGTTTTTATTCCGCGGGGGGGCAGGAGCAGTTCTTC. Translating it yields CASSFYSAGGQEQFF.